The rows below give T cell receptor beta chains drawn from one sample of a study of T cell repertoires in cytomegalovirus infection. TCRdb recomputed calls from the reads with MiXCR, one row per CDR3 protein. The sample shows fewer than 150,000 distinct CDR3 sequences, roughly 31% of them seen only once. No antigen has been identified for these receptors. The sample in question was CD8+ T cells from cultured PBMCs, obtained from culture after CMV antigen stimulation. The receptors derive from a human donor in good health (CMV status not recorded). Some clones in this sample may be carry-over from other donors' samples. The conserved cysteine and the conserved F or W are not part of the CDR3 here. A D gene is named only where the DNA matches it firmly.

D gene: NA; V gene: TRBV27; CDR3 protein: ASSLSGQRGIGYGYT
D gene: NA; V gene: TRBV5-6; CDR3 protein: ASSLEPVGYT
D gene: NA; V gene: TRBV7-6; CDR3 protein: ASSPGSSGRFHQPQH
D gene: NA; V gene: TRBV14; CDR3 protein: ASSHPRTEERDNQPQH
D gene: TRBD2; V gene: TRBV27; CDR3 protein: ASSLQLAEDTDTQY
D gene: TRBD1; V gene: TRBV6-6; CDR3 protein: ASTGTEGYT
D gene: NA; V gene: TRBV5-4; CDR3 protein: ASSPSERTSTDTQY
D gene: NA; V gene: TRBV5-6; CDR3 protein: ASSYWVLVSYRWTSYNEQF
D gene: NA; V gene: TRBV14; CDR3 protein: ASSQRENDRLGNGYT
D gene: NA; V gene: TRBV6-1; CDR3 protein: ASSLRTANTEAF
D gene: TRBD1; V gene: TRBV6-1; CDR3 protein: ASSMTGGVHNEQF
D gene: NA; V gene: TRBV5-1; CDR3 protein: ASTSLEGGPITGELF
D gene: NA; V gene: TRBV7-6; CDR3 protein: ASSLEETNTEAF
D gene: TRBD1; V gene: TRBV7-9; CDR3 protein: ASSHDPGQVNTEAF
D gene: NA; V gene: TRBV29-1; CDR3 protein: SVEDRENRLGNTEAF
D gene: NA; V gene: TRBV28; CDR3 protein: ASRDGQLWQPQH
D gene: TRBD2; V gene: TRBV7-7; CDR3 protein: ASSLGPGRSGGHNEQF
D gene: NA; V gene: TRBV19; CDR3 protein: ASSITGTYEQY
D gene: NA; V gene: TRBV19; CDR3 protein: ASNPDRGLDQPQH
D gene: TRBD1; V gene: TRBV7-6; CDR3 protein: ASSLDRALNTEAF
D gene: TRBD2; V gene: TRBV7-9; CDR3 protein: ASSPPGVAGENIQY
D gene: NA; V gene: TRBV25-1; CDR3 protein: ASSGGFPGGGYT